These T cell receptor beta chains were read from a single sample in a study of long-term antiretroviral therapy in people with HIV. Assay used: immunoSEQ multiplex PCR; TCRdb lists only in-frame clones, some missing. The table includes 15,000 to 20,000 clones, roughly 79% detected once. Specimen: unsorted PBMCs, collected 2.3 years after starting antiretroviral therapy. These receptors originate from a woman in her thirties or forties with HIV. Both conserved end residues are part of each CDR3. The order of the fields is D gene, V gene, clone size, J gene, CDR3 protein, CDR3 DNA. D genes are given only for firm matches. Clone size is shown for a subset of rows, as once, few, many or a class of expanded clone.

>-|TRBV18|-|TRBJ1-4
CASSPRLATNEKLFF
TGTGCCAGCTCACCAAGACTTGCAACTAATGAAAAACTGTTTTTT
>-|TRBV2|-|TRBJ2-3
CASSELGPGDTQYF
TGTGCCAGCAGTGAACTCGGCCCTGGGGATACGCAGTATTTT
>-|TRBV10-3|once|TRBJ2-7
CAISGTANSYEQYF
TGTGCCATCAGTGGGACAGCCAACTCCTACGAGCAGTACTTC
>-|TRBV11-2|once|TRBJ2-2
CASSLDTGELFF
TGTGCCAGCAGTCTTGACACCGGGGAGCTGTTTTTT
>-|TRBV4-1|-|TRBJ2-1
CASRDNNEQFF
TGCGCCAGCAGGGATAACAATGAGCAGTTCTTC
>-|TRBV6-6|-|TRBJ1-1
CATRLYRDEAFF
TGTGCCACCCGACTATACCGGGATGAAGCTTTCTTT
>-|TRBV2|-|TRBJ2-1
CASSANSLSGRSSYNEQFF
TGTGCCAGCAGTGCGAACAGTCTTAGCGGACGGAGCTCCTACAATGAGCAGTTCTTC
>-|TRBV5-4|-|TRBJ1-6
CASSSQETGTDSPLHF
TGTGCCAGCAGCTCCCAAGAAACCGGGACGGATTCACCCCTCCACTTT
>TRBD2|TRBV11-3|-|TRBJ2-5
CASSQRAGGFQETQYF
TGTGCCAGCAGCCAACGAGCGGGGGGGTTCCAAGAGACCCAGTACTTC
>TRBD2|TRBV11-1|-|TRBJ2-7
CASSSLAGVYEQYF
TGTGCCAGCAGCTCTCTAGCGGGAGTTTACGAGCAGTACTTC
>TRBD2|TRBV5-6|-|TRBJ2-3
CASSLVASGGAEDTQYF
TGTGCCAGCAGCTTGGTGGCTAGCGGGGGGGCCGAAGATACGCAGTATTTT
>TRBD1|TRBV2|-|TRBJ2-3
CASRDLDRALNF
TGTGCCAGCAGGGACCTGGACAGGGCTCTAAACTTT
>-|TRBV6-5|-|TRBJ1-2
CASSYYADSSYGYTF
TGTGCCAGCAGTTACTACGCCGACAGTTCCTATGGCTACACCTTC
>TRBD2|TRBV6-6|-|TRBJ2-7
CASSYSVIAGYEQYF
TGTGCCAGCAGTTACTCCGTGATAGCGGGATACGAGCAGTACTTC
>-|TRBV6-1|-|TRBJ2-7
CASSLEPLTIEQYF
TGTGCCAGCAGCCTAGAGCCCCTTACGATCGAGCAGTACTTC
>-|TRBV7-9|-|TRBJ2-3
CASSPTGEGQYF
TGTGCCAGCAGCCCTACAGGGGAGGGGCAGTATTTT
>-|TRBV5-4|-|TRBJ2-2
CASSSQGGTGELFF
TGTGCCAGCAGCTCTCAGGGGGGAACCGGGGAGCTGTTTTTT
>-|TRBV5-1|-|TRBJ2-3
CASSLGQGGTDTQYF
TGCGCCAGCAGCTTGGGACAGGGAGGGACAGATACGCAGTATTTT
>-|TRBV20-1|-|TRBJ1-1
CSASAAFF
TGCAGTGCTAGCGCCGCTTTCTTT
>-|TRBV9|-|TRBJ1-4
CASSATGEGRRNEKLFF
TGTGCCAGCAGCGCTACGGGCGAGGGGAGAAGAAACGAAAAACTGTTTTTT
>-|TRBV4-1|-|TRBJ2-1
CASSQVGGSYNEQFF
TGCGCCAGCAGCCAAGTTGGGGGTTCCTACAATGAGCAGTTCTTC
>-|TRBV12-1|-|TRBJ1-5
CASSPGWTGTNQPQHF
TGTGCCAGCAGCCCCGGATGGACAGGGACTAATCAGCCCCAGCATTTT
>-|TRBV5-8|-|TRBJ2-5
CASSLGQLETQYF
TGTGCCAGCAGCTTGGGACAGTTAGAGACCCAGTACTTC
>-|TRBV7-2|-|TRBJ2-5
CASSTGDQETQYF
TGTGCCAGCAGCACCGGGGACCAAGAGACCCAGTACTTC
>-|TRBV7-9|-|TRBJ2-7
CASSSDWYEQYF
TGTGCCAGCAGCTCGGACTGGTACGAGCAGTACTTC
>TRBD2|TRBV4-1|-|TRBJ2-3
CASSQAGGAPDTQYF
TGTGCCAGCAGCCAGGCGGGAGGGGCCCCAGATACGCAGTATTTT
>TRBD1|TRBV27|-|TRBJ1-1
CASSLRTGRNAEAFF
TGTGCCAGCAGTTTGAGGACAGGGCGGAATGCTGAAGCTTTCTTT
>TRBD1|TRBV10-3|-|TRBJ1-1
CAISEYGQGTNTEAFF
TGTGCCATCAGTGAGTATGGACAGGGCACTAACACTGAAGCTTTCTTT
>TRBD1|TRBV7-9|few|TRBJ2-7
CASSLTGTGLREQYF
TGTGCCAGCAGCTTAACCGGGACAGGGTTGAGGGAGCAGTACTTC
>-|TRBV4-3|medium-sized|TRBJ1-1
CASSQSVWVSTEAFF
TGCGCCAGCAGCCAATCAGTTTGGGTTTCCACTGAAGCTTTCTTT
>-|TRBV19|few|TRBJ1-1
CASSLDLGTEAFF
TGTGCCAGTAGCCTGGATCTCGGCACTGAAGCTTTCTTT
>-|TRBV6-1|-|TRBJ1-2
CASSEGRAGDGYTF
TGTGCCAGCAGTGAAGGAAGGGCTGGGGATGGCTACACCTTC
>TRBD1|TRBV6-5|-|TRBJ1-2
CASSWTGANYGYTF
TGTGCCAGCAGTTGGACAGGGGCGAACTATGGCTACACCTTC
>-|TRBV6-5|few|TRBJ1-2
CASSSPRSGYGYTF
TGTGCCAGTTCCTCCCCACGGTCGGGGTATGGCTACACCTTC
>TRBD1|TRBV10-1|-|TRBJ1-1
CASSGTGGITEAFF
TGCGCCAGCAGTGGGACAGGGGGCATCACTGAAGCTTTCTTT
>TRBD1|TRBV11-3|-|TRBJ2-1
CASSPIGTAPIF
TGTGCCAGCAGCCCCATTGGGACAGCTCCGATCTTC
>-|TRBV4-1|few|TRBJ2-1
CASSHVRGNEQFF
TGCGCCAGCAGTCACGTTCGGGGGAATGAGCAGTTCTTC
>-|TRBV14|-|TRBJ1-3
CASSSPVEGFSGNTIYF
TGTGCCAGCAGCTCCCCTGTGGAGGGGTTTTCTGGAAACACCATATATTTT
>TRBD1|TRBV28|-|TRBJ1-1
CANSGQGNTEAFF
TGTGCCAACTCGGGACAGGGAAACACTGAAGCTTTCTTT
>TRBD1|TRBV30|-|TRBJ2-7
CAWNRGQGAHEQYF
TGTGCCTGGAATAGGGGACAGGGGGCTCACGAGCAGTACTTC
>-|TRBV4-3|once|TRBJ2-1
CASSAIGSSHNEQFF
TGCGCCAGCAGCGCAATCGGCAGCAGCCACAATGAGCAGTTCTTC
>-|TRBV30|-|TRBJ2-1
CAFGGPYNEQFF
TGTGCCTTCGGGGGTCCCTACAATGAGCAGTTCTTC
>-|TRBV6-5|-|TRBJ2-3
CASSPLGGVPDTQYF
TGTGCCAGCAGTCCCTTGGGCGGGGTCCCAGATACGCAGTATTTT
>-|TRBV25-1|-|TRBJ2-7
CASKPTYPSYEQYF
TGTGCCAGCAAACCGACATATCCGTCCTACGAGCAGTACTTC
>-|TRBV6-5|-|TRBJ1-1
CASRRQLNTEAFF
TGTGCCAGCAGGCGACAGTTGAACACTGAAGCTTTCTTT
>-|TRBV25-1|-|TRBJ2-1
CASSRGLGKGNEQFF
TGTGCCAGCAGTCGGGGACTCGGCAAGGGGAATGAGCAGTTCTTC